Presented here are 20 T cell receptor beta chains from one specimen sequenced in a study of T cells expressing NK-cell markers. From the 5' RACE reads, TCRdb lists one entry per CDR3 protein and no DNA. The table counts roughly 180,000 distinct CDR3 sequences; about 18% lies in the top ten. Material: blood T cells: a sorted CD56 or NKG2C T cell subset, CD4+ or CD8+ T cells, or bulk PBMC T cells (not recorded which). Source of these receptors: a woman between 18 and 70 years old in good health.

The J gene is TRBJ1-2, the V gene TRBV5-1. Per the germline V gene, CDR1 is SGHRS and CDR2 is YFSETQ. The CDR3 has 14 residues. The CDR3 loop is CASSLMTGAYGYTF. Variable domain in full (rest from reference TRBV5-1 and TRBJ1-2): KAGVTQTPRYLIKTRGQQVTLSCSPISGHRSVSWYQQTPGQGLQFLFEYFSETQRNKGNFPGRFSGRQFSNSRSEMNVSTLELGDSALYLCASSLMTGAYGYTFGSGTRLTVV.

The V and J genes are TRBV12-3 or TRBV12-4 and TRBJ1-6. This CDR3 region has 15 residues. CDR3 sequence: CASSSSEAVRSPLHF.

The chain carries TRBV7-2 and TRBJ2-1; TCRdb returns TRBD2, unconfirmable since there is no DNA. The CDR3 contains 14 residues. Looked up from germline, CDR1 is SGHTA and CDR2 is FQGNSA. The CDR3: CASSLGGLAEEQFF.

The rearrangement uses TRBV5-1 and TRBJ1-4; TCRdb lists TRBD1, though no DNA is available to test this call. CDR3 length: 14 amino acids. Germline CDR1 reads SGHRS; CDR2 reads YFSETQ. The CDR3 here is CASTAGTGGEKLFF.

V and J are TRBV13 and TRBJ1-5. The CDR3 covers 17 residues. Germline CDR1 reads PRHDT; CDR2 reads FYEKMQ (reference sequence). This CDR3 is CASSLSAASSSNQPQHF.

The chain combines TRBV3-1 with TRBJ1-5. CDR3 length equals 12 residues. Germline-derived CDR1 and CDR2 are LGHDT and YNNKEL (reference sequence). CDR3 residues: CASSPGNQPQHF. Looking up the rest from reference TRBV3-1 and TRBJ1-5 gives the full variable domain: DTAVSQTPKYLVTQMGNDKSIKCEQNLGHDTMYWYKQDSKKFLKIMFSYNNKELIINETVPNRFSPKSPDKAHLNLHINSLELGDSAVYFCASSPGNQPQHFGDGTRLSIL.

The chain is built from TRBV6-1 and TRBJ2-1; TCRdb outputs TRBD1, but without DNA this stays unchecked. The CDR3 is 17 amino acids. Germline CDR1 and CDR2: MNHNS and SASEGT. The chain's CDR3 is CASSEARQGAYYNEQFF.

V is TRBV5-1 and J is TRBJ2-1; there is no DNA to check the TCRdb D call of TRBD2. The CDR3 extends over 15 amino acids. Germline V CDR1 and CDR2: SGHRS, YFSETQ. CDR3: CASSTGLAGVDEQFF.

This rearrangement joins TRBV20-1 to TRBJ2-3; no DNA is available, so the TRBD1 call from TCRdb remains unchecked. Germline V CDR1 and CDR2: DFQATT, SNEGSKA (reference sequence). The CDR3 spans 15 residues. The CDR3 sequence is CSATVLDRGTDTQYF.

This chain links TRBV11-3 with TRBJ2-5; there is no DNA to check the TCRdb D call of TRBD2. This CDR3 contains 17 residues. Germline V gene data show CDR1 as SGHNT and CDR2 as YENEEA. CDR3 amino acids: CASSLGANPLSYETQYF.

The rearrangement uses TRBV7-2 and TRBJ1-1. The germline gives CDR1 SGHTA, CDR2 FQGNSA. This CDR3 region has 14 residues. The CDR3: CASRNGRQNTEAFF. The whole variable domain, filled in from reference TRBV7-2 and TRBJ1-1, reads GAGVSQSPSNKVTEKGKDVELRCDPISGHTALYWYRQSLGQGLEFLIYFQGNSAPDKSGLPSDRFSAERTGGSVSTLTIQRTQQEDSAVYLCASRNGRQNTEAFFGQGTRLTVV.

CDR3 sequence: CASSLDWVSETQYF. V usage is TRBV5-1 and J usage is TRBJ2-5. This CDR3 contains 14 residues. CDR1 SGHRS and CDR2 YFSETQ come from the germline V gene.

The chain joins TRBV6-1 to TRBJ1-5; TCRdb selects TRBD1, and the lack of DNA leaves this call unchecked. The germline V gene has CDR1 MNHNS and CDR2 SASEGT. CDR3 length: 15 amino acids. The CDR3 region is CASSMDRISNQPQHF.

V and J are TRBV4-1 and TRBJ2-5; there is no DNA to check the TCRdb D call of TRBD1. Germline-derived CDR1 and CDR2 are MGHRA and YSYEKL. The CDR3 is 15 amino acids. The CDR3 sequence: CASSTQRERGETQYF.

The J gene is TRBJ2-1, the V gene TRBV4-1; TCRdb gives TRBD2 as the D gene, but with no DNA this cannot be confirmed. This CDR3 contains 16 residues. In germline, CDR1 is MGHRA, CDR2 YSYEKL. The CDR3 loop is CASSQASSGVYNEQFF.

The rearrangement joins TRBV2 to TRBJ1-2; TCRdb indicates TRBD1, and absent DNA this call remains unverified. The CDR3 loop spans 13 amino acids. In germline, CDR1 is SNHLY, CDR2 FYNNEI. The CDR3 here is CASSKGGEAGYTF.

The J gene is TRBJ2-2, the V gene TRBV7-3; TCRdb reports TRBD1, a call that lacks DNA to check it against. The germline CDR1 and CDR2 sequences are SGHTA and FQGTGA. This CDR3 has 14 amino acids. CDR3 region: CASKADRNTGELFF.

V is TRBV29-1 and J is TRBJ2-4. The germline CDR1 and CDR2 sequences are SQVTM and ANQGSEA. The CDR3 extends over 12 amino acids. CDR3 region: CSVWETKNIQYF.

The chain carries TRBV7-6 and TRBJ2-5; lacking DNA, the TRBD2 call made by TCRdb goes unchecked. CDR1 and CDR2 (germline): SGHVS, FNYEAQ. The CDR3 runs to 17 residues. This chain's CDR3 is CASSLALASGIFETQYF.

The gene calls are TRBV20-1 and TRBJ2-7; TCRdb gives TRBD1 as the D gene, but with no DNA this cannot be confirmed. Germline V gene lookup returns CDR1 DFQATT and CDR2 SNEGSKA (reference sequence). CDR3 length equals 14 residues. CDR3 region: CSARGQINSYEQYF.